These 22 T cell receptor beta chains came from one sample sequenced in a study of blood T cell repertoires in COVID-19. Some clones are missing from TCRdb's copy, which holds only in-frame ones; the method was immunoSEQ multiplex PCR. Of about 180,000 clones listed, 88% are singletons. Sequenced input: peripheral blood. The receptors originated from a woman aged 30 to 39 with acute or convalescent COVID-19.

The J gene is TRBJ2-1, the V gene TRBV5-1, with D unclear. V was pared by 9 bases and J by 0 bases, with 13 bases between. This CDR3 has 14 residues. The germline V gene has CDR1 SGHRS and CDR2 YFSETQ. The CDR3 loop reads CATTVSGSYNEQFF. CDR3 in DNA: TGCGCCACCACAGTTTCCGGCTCCTACAATGAGCAGTTCTTC.

CDR3 in DNA: TGCGCCAGCAGATCGGGGATCCAAGAGACCCAGTACTTC. Protein: CASRSGIQETQYF. This rearrangement joins TRBV5-1 to TRBJ2-5, with D tentatively TRBD2 (5 bases). Germline V CDR1 and CDR2: SGHRS, YFSETQ. This CDR3 is 13 amino acids long. Trimming stripped 5 bases from V and 1 base from J, with 9 bases between.

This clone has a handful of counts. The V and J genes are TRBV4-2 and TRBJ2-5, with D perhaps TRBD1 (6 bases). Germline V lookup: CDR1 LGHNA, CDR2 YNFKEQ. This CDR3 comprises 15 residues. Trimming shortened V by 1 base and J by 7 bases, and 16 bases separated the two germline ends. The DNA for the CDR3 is TGTGCCAGCAGCCAAGGGGCAGGGGCAACGGGGACCCAGTACTTC. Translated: CASSQGAGATGTQYF.

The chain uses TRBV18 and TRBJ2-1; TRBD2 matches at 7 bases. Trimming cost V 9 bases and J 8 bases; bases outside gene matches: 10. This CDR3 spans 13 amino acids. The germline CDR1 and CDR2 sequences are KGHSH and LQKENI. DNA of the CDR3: TGTGCCAGTACGCGGGCGGGAGTTGATGAGCAGTTCTTC. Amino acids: CASTRAGVDEQFF.

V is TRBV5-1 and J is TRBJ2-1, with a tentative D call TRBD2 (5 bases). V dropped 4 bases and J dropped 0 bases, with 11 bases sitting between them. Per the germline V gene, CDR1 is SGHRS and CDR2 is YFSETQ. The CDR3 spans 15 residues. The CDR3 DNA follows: TGCGCCAGCAGCAGACGGGATAGCTCCTACAATGAGCAGTTCTTC. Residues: CASSRRDSSYNEQFF.

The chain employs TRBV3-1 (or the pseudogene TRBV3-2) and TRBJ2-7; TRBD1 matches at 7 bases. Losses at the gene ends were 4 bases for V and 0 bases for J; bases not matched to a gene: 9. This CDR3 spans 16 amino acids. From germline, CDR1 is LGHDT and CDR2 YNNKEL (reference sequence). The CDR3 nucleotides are TGTGCCAGCAGCCTAGGACAGGCCCGAAGCTCCTACGAGCAGTACTTC. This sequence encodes CASSLGQARSSYEQYF.

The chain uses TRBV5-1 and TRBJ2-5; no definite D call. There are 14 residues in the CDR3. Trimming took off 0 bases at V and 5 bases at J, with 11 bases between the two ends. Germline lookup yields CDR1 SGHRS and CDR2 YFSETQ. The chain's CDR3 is CASSLGGDAETQYF. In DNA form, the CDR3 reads TGCGCCAGCAGCTTGGGAGGCGATGCGGAGACCCAGTACTTC.

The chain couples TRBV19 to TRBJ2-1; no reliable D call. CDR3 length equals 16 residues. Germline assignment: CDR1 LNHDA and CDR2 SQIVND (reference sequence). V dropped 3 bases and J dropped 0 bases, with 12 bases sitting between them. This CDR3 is CASSIFGSPSYNEQFF. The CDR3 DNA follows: TGTGCCAGTAGTATTTTCGGGTCCCCCTCCTACAATGAGCAGTTCTTC.

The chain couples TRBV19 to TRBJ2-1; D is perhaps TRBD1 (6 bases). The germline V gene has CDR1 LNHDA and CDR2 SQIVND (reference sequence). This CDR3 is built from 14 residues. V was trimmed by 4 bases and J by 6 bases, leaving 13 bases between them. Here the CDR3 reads CASSTNQGSNEQFF. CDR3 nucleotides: TGTGCCAGTAGTACCAATCAGGGGAGCAATGAGCAGTTCTTC. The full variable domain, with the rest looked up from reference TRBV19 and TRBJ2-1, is DGGITQSPKYLFRKEGQNVTLSCEQNLNHDAMYWYRQDPGQGLRLIYYSQIVNDFQKGDIAEGYSVSREKKESFPLTVTSAQKNPTAFYLCASSTNQGSNEQFFGPGTRLTVL.

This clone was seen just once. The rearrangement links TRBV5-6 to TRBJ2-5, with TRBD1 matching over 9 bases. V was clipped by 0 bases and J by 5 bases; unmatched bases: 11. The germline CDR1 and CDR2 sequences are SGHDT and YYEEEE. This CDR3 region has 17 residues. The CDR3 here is CASSLAYRGLVSETQYF. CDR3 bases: TGTGCCAGCAGCTTGGCATACAGGGGGCTTGTGTCGGAGACCCAGTACTTC.

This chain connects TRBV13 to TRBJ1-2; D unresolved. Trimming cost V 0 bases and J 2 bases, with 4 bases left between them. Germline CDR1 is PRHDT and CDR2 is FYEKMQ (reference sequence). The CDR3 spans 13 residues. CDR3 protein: CASSLGRNYGYTF. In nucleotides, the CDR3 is TGTGCCAGCAGCTTAGGGAGGAACTATGGCTACACCTTC.

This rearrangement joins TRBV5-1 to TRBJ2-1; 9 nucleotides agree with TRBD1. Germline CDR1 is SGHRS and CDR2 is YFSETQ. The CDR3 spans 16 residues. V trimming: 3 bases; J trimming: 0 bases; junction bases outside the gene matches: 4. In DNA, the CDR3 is TGCGCCAGCAGCTACATGACAGGGGGCTCCTACAATGAGCAGTTCTTC. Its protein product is CASSYMTGGSYNEQFF.

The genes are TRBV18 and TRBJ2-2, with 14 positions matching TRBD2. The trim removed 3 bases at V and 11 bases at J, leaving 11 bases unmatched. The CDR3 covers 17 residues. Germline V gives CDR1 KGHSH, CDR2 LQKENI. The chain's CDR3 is CASSPWGLAGVDGELFF. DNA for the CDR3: TGTGCCAGCTCACCCTGGGGACTAGCGGGAGTGGATGGAGAGCTGTTTTTT.

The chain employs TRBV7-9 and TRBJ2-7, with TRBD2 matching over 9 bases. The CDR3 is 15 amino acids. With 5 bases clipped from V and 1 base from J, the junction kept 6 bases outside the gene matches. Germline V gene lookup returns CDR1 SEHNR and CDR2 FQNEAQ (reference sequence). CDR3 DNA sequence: TGTGCCAGCAGCAGTAGCGGGAGTACTTCCTACGAGCAGTACTTC. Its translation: CASSSSGSTSYEQYF.

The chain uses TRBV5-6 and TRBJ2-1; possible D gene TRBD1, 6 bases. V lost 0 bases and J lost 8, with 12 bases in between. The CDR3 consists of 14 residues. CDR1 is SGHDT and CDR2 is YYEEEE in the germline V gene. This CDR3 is CASSLVGGGYEQFF. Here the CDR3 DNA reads TGTGCCAGCAGCTTGGTTGGGGGCGGGTATGAGCAGTTCTTC.

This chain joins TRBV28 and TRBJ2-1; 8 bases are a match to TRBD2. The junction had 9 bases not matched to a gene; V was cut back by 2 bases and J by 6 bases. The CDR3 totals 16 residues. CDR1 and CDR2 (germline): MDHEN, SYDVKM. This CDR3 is CASSLGPGLVFNEQFF. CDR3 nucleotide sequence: TGTGCCAGCAGTTTAGGTCCGGGACTAGTGTTCAATGAGCAGTTCTTC.

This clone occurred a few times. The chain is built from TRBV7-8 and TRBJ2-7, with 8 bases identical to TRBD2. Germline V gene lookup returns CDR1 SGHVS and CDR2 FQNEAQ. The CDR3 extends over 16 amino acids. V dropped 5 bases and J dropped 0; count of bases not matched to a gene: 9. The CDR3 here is CASSLLAGLSSYEQYF. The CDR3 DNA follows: TGTGCCAGCAGCCTTCTAGCGGGCCTAAGCTCCTACGAGCAGTACTTC.

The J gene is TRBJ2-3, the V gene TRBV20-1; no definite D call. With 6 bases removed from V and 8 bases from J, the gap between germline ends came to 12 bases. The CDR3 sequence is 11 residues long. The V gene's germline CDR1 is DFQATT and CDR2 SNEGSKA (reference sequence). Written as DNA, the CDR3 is TGCAGTGCCGCCTACTTCGGTACGCAGTATTTT. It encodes CSAAYFGTQYF.

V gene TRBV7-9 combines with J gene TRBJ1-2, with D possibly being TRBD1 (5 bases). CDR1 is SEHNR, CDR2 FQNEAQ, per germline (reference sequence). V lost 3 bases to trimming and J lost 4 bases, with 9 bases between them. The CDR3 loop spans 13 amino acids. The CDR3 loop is CASSFQGGYGYTF. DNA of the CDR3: TGTGCCAGCAGCTTCCAGGGTGGCTATGGCTACACCTTC.

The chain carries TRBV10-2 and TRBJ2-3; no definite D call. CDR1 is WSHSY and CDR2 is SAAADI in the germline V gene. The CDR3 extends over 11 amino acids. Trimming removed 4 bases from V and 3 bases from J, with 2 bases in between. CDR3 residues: CASSVTDTQYF. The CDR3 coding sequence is TGCGCCAGCAGTGTAACAGATACGCAGTATTTT.

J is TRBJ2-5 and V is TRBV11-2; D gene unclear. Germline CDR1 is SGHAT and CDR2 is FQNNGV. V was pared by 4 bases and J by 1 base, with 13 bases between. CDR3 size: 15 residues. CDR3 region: CASSSHGNPQETQYF. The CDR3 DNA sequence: TGTGCCAGCAGCTCCCACGGTAACCCCCAAGAGACCCAGTACTTC.

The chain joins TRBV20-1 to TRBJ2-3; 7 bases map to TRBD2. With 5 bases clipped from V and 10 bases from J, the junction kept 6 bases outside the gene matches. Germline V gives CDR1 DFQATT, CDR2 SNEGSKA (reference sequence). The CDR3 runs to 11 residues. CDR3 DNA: TGCAGTGCTCCTCAGCGGGATCCGCAGTATTTT. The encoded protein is CSAPQRDPQYF.